The sequence of this TCR beta chain was determined in a study of blood T cell repertoires in COVID-19. At the level of the study: Both acute and convalescent COVID-19 samples were obtained from the United States, Italy and Spain. The analysed material was cDNA or gDNA that came from T cells, B-cell-depleted T cells, or PBMCs.

This CDR3 is 14 amino acids long. Trimming cost V 0 bases and J 7 bases, with 13 bases left between them. Germline lookup yields CDR1 SEHNR and CDR2 FQNEAQ (reference sequence). As processed by the authors: The assay estimated nucleated cells by amplifying reference gene primers. Clones were sequenced by immunoSEQ multiplex PCR, and TCRdb holds only the in-frame ones, with some missing. V, J and clone size are those of that table, while D and trimming were read from the DNA. Here the sample spans about 74,000 clones, more than 75% being singletons. This receptor was identified in a human donor in a cohort sampled during active COVID-19. This chain joins TRBV7-9 and TRBJ2-7; a possible D gene is TRBD1 (5 bases). Sequenced: peripheral blood. CDR3 nucleotides: TGTGCCAGCAGCTTAGCGCAAGGGGCGAAGGAGCAGTACTTC. Translated: CASSLAQGAKEQYF.